Listed below are T cell receptor beta chains from one sample, sequenced in a study of T cell repertoires in cytomegalovirus infection. MiXCR, applied by TCRdb to the reads, yields one record per CDR3 protein. The repertoire holds approximately 500,000 distinct CDR3 sequences, roughly 10% seen once, with roughly 10% in the top ten. The material sequenced was PBMCs. The receptors were gathered from a human donor in good health (CMV status not recorded). Some clones in this sample may be carry-over from other donors' samples. The CDR3 runs from the conserved cysteine through the conserved F or W. The order of the fields is CDR3 length, J gene, D gene, clone size, V gene, CDR3 protein, CDR3 DNA. D genes are given only for firm matches. Only some rows state a clone size, as once, few, many or a class for expanded clones.

cdr3_length: 16
j_call: TRBJ2-5
d_call: TRBD2
clone_size: many
v_call: TRBV5-1
cdr3_aa: CASYPGLAVVEETQYF
cdr3_nt: TGCGCCAGCTATCCGGGACTAGCGGTGGTAGAGGAGACCCAGTACTTC

cdr3_length: 17
j_call: TRBJ2-7
d_call: TRBD2
clone_size: .
v_call: TRBV7-2
cdr3_aa: CASSLGWGGKGTYKQYF
cdr3_nt: TGTGCCAGCAGCTTAGGGTGGGGGGGAAAGGGTACCTACAAGCAGTACTTC

cdr3_length: 14
j_call: TRBJ2-5
d_call: TRBD2
clone_size: many
v_call: TRBV5-1
cdr3_aa: CASSYGTSEETQYF
cdr3_nt: TGCGCCAGCAGCTACGGGACTAGCGAAGAGACCCAGTACTTC

cdr3_length: 15
j_call: TRBJ2-2
d_call: TRBD2
clone_size: .
v_call: TRBV5-1
cdr3_aa: CASSSVAGAAGELFF
cdr3_nt: TGCGCCAGCAGCTCGGTAGCGGGAGCGGCCGGGGAGCTGTTTTTT

cdr3_length: 14
j_call: TRBJ2-5
d_call: TRBD2
clone_size: many
v_call: TRBV7-2
cdr3_aa: CASSLMAGEETQYF
cdr3_nt: TGTGCCAGCAGCTTAATGGCGGGAGAAGAGACCCAGTACTTC

cdr3_length: 17
j_call: TRBJ2-5
d_call: .
clone_size: many
v_call: TRBV5-1
cdr3_aa: CASSAGRVAVWAETQYF
cdr3_nt: TGCGCCAGCAGCGCGGGTAGAGTCGCAGTCTGGGCAGAGACCCAGTACTTC

cdr3_length: 14
j_call: TRBJ2-1
d_call: TRBD1
clone_size: few
v_call: TRBV7-9
cdr3_aa: CASSLRDSNNEQFF
cdr3_nt: TGTGCCAGCAGCCTTCGGGACAGCAACAATGAGCAGTTCTTC

cdr3_length: 15
j_call: TRBJ1-5
d_call: .
clone_size: many
v_call: TRBV7-2
cdr3_aa: CASSLDWTFDQPQHF
cdr3_nt: TGTGCCAGCAGCTTAGACTGGACGTTCGATCAGCCCCAGCATTTT

cdr3_length: 15
j_call: TRBJ1-4
d_call: TRBD1
clone_size: few
v_call: TRBV19
cdr3_aa: CASSAWDRGDEKLFF
cdr3_nt: TGTGCCAGTAGTGCCTGGGACAGGGGGGATGAAAAACTGTTTTTT

cdr3_length: 18
j_call: TRBJ1-5
d_call: TRBD1
clone_size: many
v_call: TRBV10-1
cdr3_aa: CASSGKGRGKRVNQPQHF
cdr3_nt: TGCGCCAGCAGCGGTAAGGGCAGGGGGAAAAGGGTCAATCAGCCCCAGCATTTT

cdr3_length: 16
j_call: TRBJ1-1
d_call: TRBD1
clone_size: few
v_call: TRBV7-9
cdr3_aa: CASTLGEGGRNTEAFF
cdr3_nt: TGTGCCAGCACCCTAGGGGAAGGGGGCCGGAACACTGAAGCTTTCTTT

cdr3_length: 16
j_call: TRBJ1-2
d_call: TRBD1
clone_size: many
v_call: TRBV10-3
cdr3_aa: CAISGGGTGAPYGYTF
cdr3_nt: TGTGCCATCAGCGGTGGTGGGACAGGGGCTCCCTATGGCTACACCTTC

cdr3_length: 14
j_call: TRBJ1-4
d_call: TRBD1
clone_size: many
v_call: TRBV19
cdr3_aa: CASNTGQRYEKLFF
cdr3_nt: TGTGCCAGTAACACGGGACAGCGCTATGAAAAACTGTTTTTT

cdr3_length: 17
j_call: TRBJ2-1
d_call: .
clone_size: many
v_call: TRBV11-2
cdr3_aa: CASSWPTGTSGRNEQFF
cdr3_nt: TGTGCCAGCAGCTGGCCGACCGGGACCTCGGGTCGTAATGAGCAGTTCTTC

cdr3_length: 16
j_call: TRBJ2-1
d_call: TRBD2
clone_size: many
v_call: TRBV14
cdr3_aa: CASSQEFGRAYNEQFF
cdr3_nt: TGTGCCAGCAGCCAAGAATTCGGGAGGGCCTACAATGAGCAGTTCTTC

cdr3_length: 15
j_call: TRBJ2-1
d_call: TRBD2
clone_size: many
v_call: TRBV14
cdr3_aa: CASSQAAGGPNEQFF
cdr3_nt: TGTGCCAGCAGCCAAGCGGCGGGGGGGCCTAATGAGCAGTTCTTC

cdr3_length: 18
j_call: TRBJ2-2
d_call: .
clone_size: many
v_call: TRBV7-6
cdr3_aa: CASSSGGSLTSNTGELFF
cdr3_nt: TGTGCCAGCAGCTCTGGGGGTAGCCTTACCTCGAACACCGGGGAGCTGTTTTTT

cdr3_length: 13
j_call: TRBJ2-7
d_call: TRBD1
clone_size: many
v_call: TRBV25-1
cdr3_aa: CASSLQGGHEQYF
cdr3_nt: TGTGCCAGCAGCCTACAGGGGGGACACGAGCAGTACTTC

cdr3_length: 15
j_call: TRBJ2-5
d_call: TRBD1
clone_size: many
v_call: TRBV7-9
cdr3_aa: CASRVQGSLQETQYF
cdr3_nt: TGTGCCAGCAGGGTACAGGGGTCCCTCCAAGAGACCCAGTACTTC

cdr3_length: 15
j_call: TRBJ2-1
d_call: .
clone_size: few
v_call: TRBV7-9
cdr3_aa: CASSSPRGRVNEQFF
cdr3_nt: TGTGCCAGCAGCTCCCCCAGGGGGAGGGTCAATGAGCAGTTCTTC

cdr3_length: 15
j_call: TRBJ2-1
d_call: .
clone_size: many
v_call: TRBV6-4
cdr3_aa: CASSGTPSSYNEQFF
cdr3_nt: TGTGCCAGCAGCGGGACTCCTAGCTCCTACAATGAGCAGTTCTTC

cdr3_length: 16
j_call: TRBJ2-7
d_call: TRBD2
clone_size: .
v_call: TRBV7-9
cdr3_aa: CASSSSSGRPTYEQYF
cdr3_nt: TGTGCCAGCAGCTCCTCTAGCGGGAGACCCACCTACGAGCAGTACTTC

cdr3_length: 15
j_call: TRBJ1-1
d_call: .
clone_size: many
v_call: TRBV3-1
cdr3_aa: CASSQDRGLNTEAFF
cdr3_nt: TGTGCCAGCAGCCAAGATAGGGGACTGAACACTGAAGCTTTCTTT

cdr3_length: 16
j_call: TRBJ2-5
d_call: .
clone_size: .
v_call: TRBV5-4
cdr3_aa: CASSLGGWTGQETQYF
cdr3_nt: TGTGCCAGCAGCTTAGGTGGGTGGACGGGCCAAGAGACCCAGTACTTC

cdr3_length: 16
j_call: TRBJ2-3
d_call: TRBD2
clone_size: .
v_call: TRBV19
cdr3_aa: CASRTLAGGITDTQYF
cdr3_nt: TGTGCCAGTAGAACGCTAGCGGGAGGCATTACAGATACGCAGTATTTT

cdr3_length: 11
j_call: TRBJ1-2
d_call: .
clone_size: many
v_call: TRBV6-2/TRBV6-3
cdr3_aa: CASSSLGGYTF
cdr3_nt: TGTGCCAGCAGTTCATTGGGGGGCTACACCTTC

cdr3_length: 14
j_call: TRBJ1-1
d_call: TRBD1
clone_size: many
v_call: TRBV7-9
cdr3_aa: CASSYRGQNTEAFF
cdr3_nt: TGTGCCAGCAGCTACAGGGGCCAGAACACTGAAGCTTTCTTT

cdr3_length: 18
j_call: TRBJ2-1
d_call: TRBD2
clone_size: few
v_call: TRBV4-1
cdr3_aa: CASSRGLAGGRAYNEQFF
cdr3_nt: TGCGCCAGCAGCCGCGGACTAGCGGGGGGGCGGGCCTACAATGAGCAGTTCTTC

cdr3_length: 19
j_call: TRBJ2-1
d_call: .
clone_size: many
v_call: TRBV3-1
cdr3_aa: CASSQNTDTGGDSYNEQFF
cdr3_nt: TGTGCCAGCAGCCAAAACACTGATACAGGGGGGGACTCCTACAATGAGCAGTTCTTC

cdr3_length: 13
j_call: TRBJ2-7
d_call: .
clone_size: many
v_call: TRBV7-3
cdr3_aa: CASSPGPRYEQYF
cdr3_nt: TGTGCCAGCAGCCCCGGGCCCCGCTACGAGCAGTACTTC

cdr3_length: 14
j_call: TRBJ1-5
d_call: .
clone_size: many
v_call: TRBV4-2
cdr3_aa: CASSQGQVNQPQHF
cdr3_nt: TGTGCCAGCAGCCAAGGACAGGTGAATCAGCCCCAGCATTTT

cdr3_length: 15
j_call: TRBJ1-5
d_call: .
clone_size: many
v_call: TRBV28
cdr3_aa: CASSLRGRANQPQHF
cdr3_nt: TGTGCCAGCAGCCTAAGGGGCAGGGCCAATCAGCCCCAGCATTTT

cdr3_length: 15
j_call: TRBJ2-1
d_call: TRBD2
clone_size: few
v_call: TRBV2
cdr3_aa: CASRLTSGGGNEQFF
cdr3_nt: TGTGCCAGCAGGCTGACTAGCGGGGGCGGGAATGAGCAGTTCTTC

cdr3_length: 15
j_call: TRBJ1-4
d_call: TRBD1
clone_size: many
v_call: TRBV29-1
cdr3_aa: CSVADSGTGSEKLFF
cdr3_nt: TGCAGCGTTGCAGACTCCGGGACAGGGAGCGAAAAACTGTTTTTT

cdr3_length: 13
j_call: TRBJ2-3
d_call: .
clone_size: .
v_call: TRBV30
cdr3_aa: CAWSVGATDTQYF
cdr3_nt: TGTGCCTGGAGTGTAGGGGCCACAGATACGCAGTATTTT

cdr3_length: 17
j_call: TRBJ2-3
d_call: .
clone_size: many
v_call: TRBV7-8
cdr3_aa: CASSKMLADPWVDTQYF
cdr3_nt: TGTGCCAGCAGCAAAATGCTTGCGGACCCCTGGGTAGATACGCAGTATTTT

cdr3_length: 17
j_call: TRBJ1-1
d_call: TRBD1
clone_size: many
v_call: TRBV7-2
cdr3_aa: CASSLQSPGQGATEAFF
cdr3_nt: TGTGCCAGCAGCTTACAATCTCCGGGACAGGGGGCGACTGAAGCTTTCTTT

cdr3_length: 19
j_call: TRBJ2-6
d_call: .
clone_size: .
v_call: TRBV18
cdr3_aa: CASSPIPAGGPSGANVLTF
cdr3_nt: TGTGCCAGCTCACCGATCCCGGCAGGAGGCCCGTCTGGGGCCAACGTCCTGACTTTC

cdr3_length: 13
j_call: TRBJ1-1
d_call: .
clone_size: many
v_call: TRBV7-3
cdr3_aa: CASSFRKGTEAFF
cdr3_nt: TGTGCCAGCAGCTTCCGGAAGGGCACTGAAGCTTTCTTT

cdr3_length: 13
j_call: TRBJ1-2
d_call: .
clone_size: few
v_call: TRBV12-3/TRBV12-4
cdr3_aa: CASTSYSNYGYTF
cdr3_nt: TGTGCCAGCACCTCGTATTCCAACTATGGCTACACCTTC

cdr3_length: 14
j_call: TRBJ2-7
d_call: TRBD1
clone_size: few
v_call: TRBV9
cdr3_aa: CASSATGSTYEQYF
cdr3_nt: TGTGCCAGCAGCGCGACAGGGTCCACCTACGAGCAGTACTTC